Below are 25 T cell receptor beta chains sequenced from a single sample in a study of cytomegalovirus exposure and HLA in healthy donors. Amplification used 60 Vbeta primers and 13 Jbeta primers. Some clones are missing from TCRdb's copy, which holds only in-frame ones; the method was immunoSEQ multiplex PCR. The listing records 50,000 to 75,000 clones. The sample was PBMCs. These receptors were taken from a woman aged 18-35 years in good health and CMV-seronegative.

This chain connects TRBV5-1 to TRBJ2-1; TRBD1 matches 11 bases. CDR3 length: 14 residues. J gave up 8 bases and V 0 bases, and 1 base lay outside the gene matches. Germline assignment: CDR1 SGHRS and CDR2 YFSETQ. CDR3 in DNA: TGCGCCAGCAGCTTGGGGACAGGGGGCTATGAGCAGTTCTTC. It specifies CASSLGTGGYEQFF.

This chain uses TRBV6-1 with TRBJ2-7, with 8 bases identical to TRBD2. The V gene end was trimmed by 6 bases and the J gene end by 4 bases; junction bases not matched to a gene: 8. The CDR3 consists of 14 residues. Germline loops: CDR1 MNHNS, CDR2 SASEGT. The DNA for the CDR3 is TGTGCCAGCAGCGTAGCGGGAACATTATACGAGCAGTACTTC. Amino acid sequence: CASSVAGTLYEQYF.

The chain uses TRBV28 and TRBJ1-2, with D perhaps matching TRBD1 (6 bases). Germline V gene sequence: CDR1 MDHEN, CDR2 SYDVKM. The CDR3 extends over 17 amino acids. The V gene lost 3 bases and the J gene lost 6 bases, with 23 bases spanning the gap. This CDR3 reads CASSFSLRRQVSNGYTF. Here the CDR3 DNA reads TGTGCCAGCAGTTTCTCGCTCAGGCGACAGGTTTCCAATGGCTACACCTTC.

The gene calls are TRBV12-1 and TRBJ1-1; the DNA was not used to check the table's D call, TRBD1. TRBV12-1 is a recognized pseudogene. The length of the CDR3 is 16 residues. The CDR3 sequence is CASSLGEGDRNTEAFF. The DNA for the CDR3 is TGTGCCAGCAGCCTAGGTGAAGGGGATAGGAACACTGAAGCTTTCTTT.

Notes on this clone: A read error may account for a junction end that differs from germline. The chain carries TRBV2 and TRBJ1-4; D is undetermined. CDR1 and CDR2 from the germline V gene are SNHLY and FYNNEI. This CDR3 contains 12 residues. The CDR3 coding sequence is TGTGCCAACAGTGAACGAGATGAAAAACTGTTTTTT. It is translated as CANSERDEKLFF.

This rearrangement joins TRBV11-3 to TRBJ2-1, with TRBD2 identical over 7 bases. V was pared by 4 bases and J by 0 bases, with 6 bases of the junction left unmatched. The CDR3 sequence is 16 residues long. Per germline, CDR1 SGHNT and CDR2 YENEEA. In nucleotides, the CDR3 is TGTGCCAGCAGCTCACGGTGGGGGGGCTCCTACAATGAGCAGTTCTTC. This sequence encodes CASSSRWGGSYNEQFF.

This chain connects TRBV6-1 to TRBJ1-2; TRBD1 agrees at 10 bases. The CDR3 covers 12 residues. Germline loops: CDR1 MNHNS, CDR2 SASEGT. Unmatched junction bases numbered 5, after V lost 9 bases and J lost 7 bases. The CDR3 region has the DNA TGTGCCAGTCTGGGACAGGGGAGTGGCTACACCTTC. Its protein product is CASLGQGSGYTF.

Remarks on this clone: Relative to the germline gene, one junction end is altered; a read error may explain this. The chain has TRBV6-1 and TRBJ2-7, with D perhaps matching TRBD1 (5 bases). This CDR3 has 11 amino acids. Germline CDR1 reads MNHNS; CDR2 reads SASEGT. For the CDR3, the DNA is TGTGCCAGCAGGGGGCGACGTCTGAAATGGTTC. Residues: CASRGRRLKWF.

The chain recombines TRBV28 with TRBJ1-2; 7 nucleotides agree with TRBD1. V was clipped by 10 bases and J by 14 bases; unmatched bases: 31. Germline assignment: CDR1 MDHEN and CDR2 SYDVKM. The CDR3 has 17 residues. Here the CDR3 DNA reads TGTGCCACCCGATTCGGGCGGTTTAGACAGGGCTTGGCCTATGGAACCTTC. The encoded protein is CATRFGRFRQGLAYGTF.

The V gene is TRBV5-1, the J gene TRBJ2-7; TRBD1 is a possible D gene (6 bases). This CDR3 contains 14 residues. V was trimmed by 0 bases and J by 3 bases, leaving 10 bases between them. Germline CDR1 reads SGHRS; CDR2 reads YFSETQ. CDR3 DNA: TGCGCCAGCAGCTTGGAACAGGGTTACTACGAGCAGTACTTC. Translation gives CASSLEQGYYEQYF.

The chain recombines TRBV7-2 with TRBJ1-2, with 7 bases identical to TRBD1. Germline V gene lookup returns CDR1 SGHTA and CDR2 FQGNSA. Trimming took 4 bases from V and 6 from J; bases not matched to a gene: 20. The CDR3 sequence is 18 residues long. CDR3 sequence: CASSSRPGTDIGMHGYTF. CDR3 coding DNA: TGTGCCAGCAGCTCCCGCCCCGGGACAGACATTGGAATGCATGGCTACACCTTC.

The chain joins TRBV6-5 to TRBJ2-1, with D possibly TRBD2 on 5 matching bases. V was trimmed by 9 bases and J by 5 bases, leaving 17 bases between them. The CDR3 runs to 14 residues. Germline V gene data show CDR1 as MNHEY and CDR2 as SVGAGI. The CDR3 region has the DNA TGTGCCAGTGGGTCGGACTTATATGACAATGAGCAGTTCTTC. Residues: CASGSDLYDNEQFF.

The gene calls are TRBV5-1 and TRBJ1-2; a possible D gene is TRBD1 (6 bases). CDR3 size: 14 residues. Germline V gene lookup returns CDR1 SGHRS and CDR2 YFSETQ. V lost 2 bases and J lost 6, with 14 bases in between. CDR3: CASSLNREGNGYTF. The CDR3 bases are TGCGCCAGCAGCTTAAACAGGGAGGGGAATGGCTACACCTTC.

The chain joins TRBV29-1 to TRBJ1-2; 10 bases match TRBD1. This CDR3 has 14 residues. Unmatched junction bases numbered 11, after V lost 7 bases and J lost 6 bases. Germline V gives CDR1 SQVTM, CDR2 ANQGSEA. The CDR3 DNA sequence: TGCAGCGATTCGACAGGGGGCTTCCCCCATGGCTACACCTTC. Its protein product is CSDSTGGFPHGYTF. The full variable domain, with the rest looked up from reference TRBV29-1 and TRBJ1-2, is SAVISQKPSRDICQRGTSLTIQCQVDSQVTMMFWYRQQPGQSLTLIATANQGSEATYESGFVIDKFPISRPNLTFSTLTVSNMSPEDSSIYLCSDSTGGFPHGYTFGSGTRLTVV.

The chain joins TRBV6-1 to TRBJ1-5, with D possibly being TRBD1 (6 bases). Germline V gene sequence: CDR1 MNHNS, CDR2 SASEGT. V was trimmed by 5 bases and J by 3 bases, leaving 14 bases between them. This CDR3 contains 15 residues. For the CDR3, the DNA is TGTGCCAGCAGTTTCGGCAGGGGCTCCAATCAGCCCCAGCATTTT. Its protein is CASSFGRGSNQPQHF.

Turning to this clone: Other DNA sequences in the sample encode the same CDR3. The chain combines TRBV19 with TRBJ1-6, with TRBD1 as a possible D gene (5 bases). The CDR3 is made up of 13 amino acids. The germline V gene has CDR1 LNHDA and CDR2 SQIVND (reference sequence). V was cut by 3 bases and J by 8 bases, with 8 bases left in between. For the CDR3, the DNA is TGTGCCAGTAGTATCGGGGGGGATTCACCCCTCCACTTT. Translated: CASSIGGDSPLHF. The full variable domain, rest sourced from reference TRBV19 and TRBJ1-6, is DGGITQSPKYLFRKEGQNVTLSCEQNLNHDAMYWYRQDPGQGLRLIYYSQIVNDFQKGDIAEGYSVSREKKESFPLTVTSAQKNPTAFYLCASSIGGDSPLHFGNGTRLTVT.

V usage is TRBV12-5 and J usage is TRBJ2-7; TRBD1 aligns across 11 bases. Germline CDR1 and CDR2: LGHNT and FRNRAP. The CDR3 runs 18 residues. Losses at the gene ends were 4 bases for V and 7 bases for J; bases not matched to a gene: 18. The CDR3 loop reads CASGSNSLRAGQGVEQYF. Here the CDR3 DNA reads TGTGCTAGTGGTTCCAACTCCCTCCGGGCGGGACAGGGGGTTGAGCAGTACTTC. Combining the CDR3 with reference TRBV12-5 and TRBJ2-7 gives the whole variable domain DARVTQTPRHKVTEMGQEVTMRCQPILGHNTVFWYRQTMMQGLELLAYFRNRAPLDDSGMPKDRFSAEMPDATLATLKIQPSEPRDSAVYFCASGSNSLRAGQGVEQYFGPGTRLTVT.

The CDR3 sequence is CASRSTWGESTLHF. The CDR3 nucleotides are TGTGCCAGCAGGTCCACATGGGGGGAAAGTACCCTCCACTTT. This chain joins TRBV6-5 and TRBJ1-6, with D maybe TRBD1 (5 bases). This CDR3 comprises 14 residues. Deletions cut 6 bases from V and 14 bases from J, with 20 bases between. Germline loops: CDR1 MNHEY, CDR2 SVGAGI.

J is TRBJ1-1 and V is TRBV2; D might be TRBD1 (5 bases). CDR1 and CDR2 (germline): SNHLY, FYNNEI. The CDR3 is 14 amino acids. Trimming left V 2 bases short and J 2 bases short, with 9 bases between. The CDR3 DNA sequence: TGTGCCAGCAGTGAACGGGGGGGAAACACTGAAGCTTTCTTT. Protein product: CASSERGGNTEAFF.

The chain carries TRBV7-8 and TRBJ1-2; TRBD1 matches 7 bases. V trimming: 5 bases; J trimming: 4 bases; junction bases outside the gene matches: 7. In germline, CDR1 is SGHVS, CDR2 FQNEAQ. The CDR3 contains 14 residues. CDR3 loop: CASSLTSGGYGYTF. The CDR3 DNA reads TGTGCCAGCAGCCTGACGTCAGGGGGCTATGGCTACACCTTC. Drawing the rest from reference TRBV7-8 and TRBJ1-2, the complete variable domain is GAGVSQSPRYKVAKRGQDVALRCDPISGHVSLFWYQQALGQGPEFLTYFQNEAQLDKSGLPSDRFFAERPEGSVSTLKIQRTQQEDSAVYLCASSLTSGGYGYTFGSGTRLTVV.

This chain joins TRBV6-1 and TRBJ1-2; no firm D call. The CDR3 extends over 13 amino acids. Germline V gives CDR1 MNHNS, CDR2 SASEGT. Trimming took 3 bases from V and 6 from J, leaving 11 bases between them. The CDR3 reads CASSDLGRDGYTF. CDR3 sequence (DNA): TGTGCCAGCAGTGATTTAGGGAGGGATGGCTACACCTTC.

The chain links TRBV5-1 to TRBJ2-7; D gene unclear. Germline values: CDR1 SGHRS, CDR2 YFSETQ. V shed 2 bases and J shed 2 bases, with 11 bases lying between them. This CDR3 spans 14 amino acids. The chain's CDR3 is CASSLGGNPYEQYF. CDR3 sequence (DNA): TGCGCCAGCAGCTTAGGCGGAAATCCCTACGAGCAGTACTTC. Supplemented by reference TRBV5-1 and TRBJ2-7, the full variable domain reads KAGVTQTPRYLIKTRGQQVTLSCSPISGHRSVSWYQQTPGQGLQFLFEYFSETQRNKGNFPGRFSGRQFSNSRSEMNVSTLELGDSALYLCASSLGGNPYEQYFGPGTRLTVT.

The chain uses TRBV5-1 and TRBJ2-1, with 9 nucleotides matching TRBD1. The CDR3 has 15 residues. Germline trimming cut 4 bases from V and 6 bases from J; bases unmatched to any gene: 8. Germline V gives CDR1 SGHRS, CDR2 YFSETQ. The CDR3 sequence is CASSARQGVFNEQFF. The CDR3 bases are TGCGCCAGCAGCGCCCGACAGGGGGTTTTCAATGAGCAGTTCTTC.

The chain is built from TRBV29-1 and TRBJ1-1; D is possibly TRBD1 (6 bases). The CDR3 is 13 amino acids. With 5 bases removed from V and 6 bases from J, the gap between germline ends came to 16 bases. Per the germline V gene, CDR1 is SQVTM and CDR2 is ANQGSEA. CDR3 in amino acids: CSVRGQGFAEAFF. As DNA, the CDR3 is TGCAGCGTTCGAGGTCAGGGGTTCGCTGAAGCTTTCTTT.

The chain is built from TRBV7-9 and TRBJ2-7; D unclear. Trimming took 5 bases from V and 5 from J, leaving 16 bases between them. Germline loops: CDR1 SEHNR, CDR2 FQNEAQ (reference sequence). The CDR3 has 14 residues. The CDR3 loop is CASSPRVSPHEQYF. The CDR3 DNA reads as TGTGCCAGCAGCCCGCGCGTTAGCCCGCACGAGCAGTACTTC.